This T cell receptor (beta chain) was identified during a study of regulatory T cells in long-lasting Graves disease listed by TCRdb under 2021. With regard to the full study: Antithyroid drugs had been taken for less than 3 months by newly diagnosed Graves' disease patients. Patients with persistent Graves' disease were compared with patients with newly diagnosed Graves' disease using TCR sequencing and RNA sequencing of peripheral blood. The study was conducted in China and was registered as a clinical trial. A total of about 33 samples underwent TCR sequencing: around 13 from persistent and about 20 from newly diagnosed Graves' disease patients. What the study reported, not specific to this receptor: As a limitation, the authors acknowledged that the small sample size may reduce accuracy. The study examined only peripheral blood because the primary lesion, thyroid tissue, could not be accessed. Sequencing and analysis were restricted to the TCR beta chain. A larger number of public clonotypes was shared among persistent patients (around 2,700) than among newly diagnosed patients (roughly 930). Compared with newly diagnosed patients, patients with persistent Graves' disease had lower TCR Shannon entropy and fewer highly expanded clones, which suggests clonal expansion.

What the time point label conveys for this sample: newly diagnosed GD, antithyroid drugs for less than 3 months. For both TCR sequencing and RNA sequencing, RNA was extracted from PBMCs using TRIzol. The diagnosis of Graves' disease was made according to American Thyroid Association guidelines. Patients for the study were recruited at an endocrinology department in Xi'an, China. From each patient, around 9 milliliters of peripheral blood was collected into an EDTA anticoagulant tube. PBMCs were isolated by Ficoll Paque Plus density gradient separation without further T cell sorting. RNA quality was checked with an Agilent 2100 Bioanalyzer and agarose gel, and concentration with a NanoDrop 2000. The library relied on multiplex PCR. Sequencing relied on an Illumina HiSeq 4000. TCR beta libraries were built with iRepertoire HTBI primers and Arm-PCR amplification of CDR3 regions. Gel purification was performed on PCR products prior to sequencing. In the authors' own workflow: A total of fewer than 65 TRBV and 14 TRBJ segments were identified across samples and were used for gene usage analysis of CDR3 amino acid clonotypes. COPE and FqMerger were used to merge filtered high-quality paired reads into contigs. Contigs were aligned with BLAST to IMGT TRBV, TRBD and TRBJ reference genes, and CDR3 was defined per IMGT. Any clonotype with a frequency above 0.1% was counted as a highly expanded clone. Shannon entropy served as the measure of repertoire diversity, while the Gini coefficient captured V-J evenness. A clonotype was considered public if more than one individual shared it. Using fastp trimming at Q25 and MiXCR clonotype assembly, TCRdb reanalyzed the public sequencing data and kept in-frame beta chains. Every distinct CDR3 protein forms one entry, paired with its most common genes and DNA. The V and J calls reflect TCRdb's pipeline rather than the authors' work. In all, the sample holds 350,000 to 500,000 distinct CDR3 sequences, and 13% to 15% of those were seen once. The top ten clonotypes cover about 15% of the sample.

Note on this clonotype: The antigen this receptor binds is unknown. Base quality data are lacking; no much larger clone is found one base away.

These data also formed part of another study, on T cells in Graves' hyperthyroidism and ophthalmopathy. The other study reports the following: Stable Graves' hyperthyroidism was defined as the absence of progression to ophthalmopathy over 18 months of follow-up. Hyperthyroidism patients were aged 18 to 65 years and newly diagnosed, with disease duration of less than 2 months. Patients with uncontrolled infections, other autoimmune diseases, pregnancy or lactation were excluded. Diagnoses relied on clinical symptoms, serum thyroxine and TRAb, thyroid ultrasound and orbital computed tomography. For the first round of RT-PCR on the TCR CDR3, the HTBI primer set was used together with the Qiagen OneStep RT-PCR kit. Blood samples also contained most of the expanded thyroid clonotypes (frequency above 0.001), which suggests that blood repertoires may reflect thyroid immune responses. In cross-validation, a model built on a 13 V-J signature told ophthalmopathy apart from stable hyperthyroidism with 85% to 90% sensitivity and approximately 81% specificity, and in testing the same model reached 80%/75%. During validation, the model predicted progression to ophthalmopathy a median of approximately 7 months ahead of onset, with around 70% sensitivity and 72% to 85% specificity. To identify distinguishing TCR V-J signatures, a discovery cohort of 100 patients was used, comprising some 45 with Graves' ophthalmopathy and 57 with stable Graves' hyperthyroidism. An independent validation cohort of 18 to 20 hyperthyroidism patients and about 16 patients who later progressed to ophthalmopathy tested prospective prediction of ophthalmopathy. For training and testing, the 95 to 100 patients in the discovery cohort were randomly divided in a 7:3 ratio. In more than five Graves' hyperthyroidism patients, the study also compared T-cell repertoires from thyroid tissue with T-cell repertoires from blood. Following sampling, methimazole starting at 30 mg daily was given to hyperthyroidism patients, and high-dose intravenous methylprednisolone was given to ophthalmopathy patients. Libraries were constructed in a second round of multiplex PCR, after which size selection and purification were performed. Libraries were sequenced paired-end with 100 bp reads on an Illumina HiSeq2000. Raw data were processed with SOAPnuke, discarding reads with adapters, uncalled bases, mean Phred below 15, or no exact constant-primer or identifier match. High-quality paired reads were merged using COPE v1.2.5, and each unique nucleotide sequence was defined as a clonotype. MiTCR v1.1 was used to align clonotypes to the IMGT TRBV, TRBD and TRBJ reference segments. Only V-J combinations with frequency above 0.0001, covering 98% to 99.2% of repertoires, were analysed. A TCS score was defined as the ratio between F50 (clonal expansion) and ExV (chaos), using BLOSUM62-based TCRdist between CDR3 peptides within each V-J. Welch's t-statistics and random forest reduced roughly 500 V-J features to 13, which were used in a naive Bayes classifier (R e1071). No statistical method was used to fix the sample size in advance, and group allocation was not hidden from the investigators. The paper reports TCR Vbeta CDR3 sequencing of some 140 peripheral blood samples: under 45 ophthalmopathy, approximately 74 hyperthyroidism and some 17 progressor patients.

The sequencing here drew on peripheral blood mononuclear cells (PBMCs), taken at new diagnosis, from a patient treated with antithyroid drugs. The sequence was collected from a woman between 45 and 60 years old with Graves disease. Donor details come from another sample of the same person, matched by shared clones.

The CDR3 has the sequence CSVDNAAGGTDTQYF. The nucleotides read TGCAGCGTTGATAACGCCGCGGGGGGCACAGATACGCAGTATTTT. The chain links TRBV29-1 with TRBJ2-3; 7 middle bases align to TRBD2. Taken from cysteine to phenylalanine, the CDR3 has 15 residues. Only CDR3 DNA remains: 45 bases, in frame from the first base. Germline trimming amounts to 3 bases on V and 1 base on J, with 7 as the count of junction bases outside the gene matches. CDR1 SQVTM and CDR2 ANQGSEA are derived from the germline V gene.